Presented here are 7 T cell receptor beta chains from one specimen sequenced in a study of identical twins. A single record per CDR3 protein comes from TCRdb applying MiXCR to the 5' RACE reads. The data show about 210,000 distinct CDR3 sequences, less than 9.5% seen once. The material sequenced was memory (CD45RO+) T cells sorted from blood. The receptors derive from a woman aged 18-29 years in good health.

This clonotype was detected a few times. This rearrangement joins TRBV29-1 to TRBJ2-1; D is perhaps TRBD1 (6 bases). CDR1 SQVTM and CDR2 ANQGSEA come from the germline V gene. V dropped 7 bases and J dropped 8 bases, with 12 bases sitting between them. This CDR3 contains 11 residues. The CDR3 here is CSGHRDHEQFF. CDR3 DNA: TGCAGCGGCCACAGGGATCATGAGCAGTTCTTC.

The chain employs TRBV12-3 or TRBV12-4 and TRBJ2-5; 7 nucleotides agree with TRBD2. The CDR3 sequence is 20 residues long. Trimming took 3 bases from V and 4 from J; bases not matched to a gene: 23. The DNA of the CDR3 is TGTGCCAGCAGTTTGAATAAGGGGAGGCTAGGAGCGGGGCCTCCAGAGACCCAGTACTTC. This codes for CASSLNKGRLGAGPPETQYF.

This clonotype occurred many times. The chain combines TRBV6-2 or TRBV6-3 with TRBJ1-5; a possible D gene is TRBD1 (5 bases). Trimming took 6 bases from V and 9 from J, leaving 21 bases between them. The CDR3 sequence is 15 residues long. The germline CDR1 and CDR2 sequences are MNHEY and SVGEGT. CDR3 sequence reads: CASSVNAEGNWPQHF. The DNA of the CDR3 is TGTGCCAGCAGCGTTAATGCAGAGGGGAACTGGCCCCAGCATTTT.

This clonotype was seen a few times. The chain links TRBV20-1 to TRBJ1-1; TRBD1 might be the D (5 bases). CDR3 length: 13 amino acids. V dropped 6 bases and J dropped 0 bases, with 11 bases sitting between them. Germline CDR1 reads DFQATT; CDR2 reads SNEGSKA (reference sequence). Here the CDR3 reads CSAPKGMNTEAFF. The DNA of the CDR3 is TGCAGTGCCCCTAAGGGGATGAACACTGAAGCTTTCTTT.

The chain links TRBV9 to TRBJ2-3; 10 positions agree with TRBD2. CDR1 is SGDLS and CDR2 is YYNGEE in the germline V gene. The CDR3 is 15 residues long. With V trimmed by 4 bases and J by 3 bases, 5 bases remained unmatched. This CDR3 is CASSFPTSGTDTQYF. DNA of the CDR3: TGTGCCAGCAGCTTCCCGACTAGCGGGACAGATACGCAGTATTTT.

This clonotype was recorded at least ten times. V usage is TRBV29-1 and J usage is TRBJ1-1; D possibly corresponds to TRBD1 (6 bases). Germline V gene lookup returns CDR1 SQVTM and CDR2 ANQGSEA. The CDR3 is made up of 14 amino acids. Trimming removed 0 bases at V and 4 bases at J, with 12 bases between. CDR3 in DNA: TGCAGCGTTGAAGACTGGGGGGCATCCACTGAAGCTTTCTTT. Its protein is CSVEDWGASTEAFF.

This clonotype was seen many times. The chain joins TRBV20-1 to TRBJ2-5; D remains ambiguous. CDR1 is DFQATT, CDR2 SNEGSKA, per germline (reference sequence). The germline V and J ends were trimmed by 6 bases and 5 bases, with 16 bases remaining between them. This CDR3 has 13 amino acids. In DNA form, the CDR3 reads TGCAGTGCCCAAACACCCACGCGGGAGACCCAGTACTTC. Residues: CSAQTPTRETQYF.